This T cell receptor (beta chain) was sequenced during a study of regulatory T cells in long-lasting Graves disease (dated by TCRdb to about 2021). About the study as a whole: Patients with newly diagnosed Graves' disease had been on antithyroid drugs for under 3 months. A total of around 33 samples were covered by TCR sequencing, comprising approximately 13 persistent and 20 or so newly diagnosed Graves' disease patients. Peripheral blood TCR sequencing and RNA sequencing compared persistent Graves' disease patients with newly diagnosed Graves' disease patients. The study was conducted in China and was registered as a clinical trial.

General study outcomes and caveats: Peripheral blood alone was examined, since thyroid tissue, which constituted the primary lesion, could not be accessed. The authors noted that the small sample size was a limitation that may lower accuracy. Patients with persistent disease shared more public clonotypes (around 3,000) than newly diagnosed patients did (more than 900). Sequencing and analysis were limited to the TCR beta chain. Lower TCR Shannon entropy and fewer highly expanded clones were observed in persistent Graves' disease patients than in newly diagnosed patients, which suggested clonal expansion. TRBV28, TRBJ1-2 and TRBJ2-5 were preferentially used in persistent disease, while TRBV20-1 and TRBJ2-1 were favored in newly diagnosed disease.

On this clonotype itself: Its antigen is still unknown. Base quality data are lacking; no much larger clone is found one base away.

CDR1 and CDR2, per the germline V gene, are SGDLS and YYNGEE. Including the terminal cysteine and phenylalanine, the CDR3 comprises 17 residues. The DNA shown is the 51-base CDR3, in frame from base 1. V is clipped by 7 bases and J by 5 bases, and the sequence between their germline boundaries is 26 bases long. The library was generated by multiplex PCR. Sequencing was carried out with an Illumina HiSeq 4000. iRepertoire HTBI primers and Arm-PCR amplification of CDR3 regions were used to construct TCR beta libraries. Before sequencing, the PCR products underwent gel purification. Per the authors' processing: Gene usage analysis of CDR3 amino acid clonotypes used the 50 to 70 TRBV and around 13 TRBJ segments found across samples. COPE and FqMerger were used to merge the filtered high-quality paired reads into contigs. BLAST was used to align contigs to IMGT TRBV, TRBD and TRBJ reference genes, with CDR3 defined following IMGT. Clonotypes above 0.1% frequency were classified as highly expanded clones. Shannon entropy was used to measure repertoire diversity, and the Gini coefficient was used to measure V-J evenness. A clonotype was considered public if more than one individual shared it. TCRdb reprocessing: public reads trimmed at Q25 with fastp, clones called with MiXCR, in-frame beta chains kept. Each CDR3 protein appears once, grouped with its most common genes and DNA. For this entry, the V and J calls and clone size follow TCRdb and not the study's own pipeline. The table for this sample lists about half a million distinct CDR3 sequences; about 12% of them were counted only once. Of the sample, around 10% is held by the ten largest clones.

The sample's time point, from its label and the paper: newly diagnosed GD, antithyroid drugs for less than 3 months. RNA was extracted from PBMCs in TRIzol for both TCR sequencing and RNA sequencing. The diagnosis of Graves' disease was made according to American Thyroid Association guidelines. The patients came from an endocrinology department in Xi'an, China. Each patient gave around 9.2 milliliters of peripheral blood, collected in an EDTA anticoagulant tube. PBMCs were isolated by Ficoll Paque Plus density gradient separation without further T cell sorting. An Agilent 2100 Bioanalyzer and agarose gel were used to check RNA quality, while a NanoDrop 2000 measured RNA concentration. The same sample was also used in a study of T cells in Graves' hyperthyroidism and ophthalmopathy. As the second study states: A patient counted as having stable Graves' hyperthyroidism if no progression to ophthalmopathy occurred over 18 months of follow-up. Hyperthyroidism patients were aged 18 to 65 years and newly diagnosed, with disease duration of less than 2 months. Any patient with an uncontrolled infection, another autoimmune disease, pregnancy or lactation was excluded. Diagnoses were established on the basis of clinical symptoms, serum thyroxine and TRAb, thyroid ultrasound, and orbital computed tomography. The first round of RT-PCR for the TCR CDR3 was performed with the HTBI primer set and the Qiagen OneStep RT-PCR kit. Most expanded thyroid clonotypes (frequency above 0.001) were also detected in blood, suggesting blood repertoires may reflect thyroid immune responses. Ophthalmopathy was separated from stable hyperthyroidism by a 13 V-J signature model, with 87.88% sensitivity and about 81% specificity obtained in cross-validation and 80%/75% obtained in testing. In validation, the model predicted progression to ophthalmopathy a median of around six months before onset, with roughly 70% sensitivity and more than 72% specificity. To identify TCR V-J signatures that set the groups apart, the researchers used a discovery cohort of 95 to 100 patients, made up of 40 to 45 with Graves' ophthalmopathy and 57 with stable Graves' hyperthyroidism. An independent validation cohort of 18 to 20 hyperthyroidism patients and 17 patients who later progressed to ophthalmopathy tested prospective prediction of ophthalmopathy. For training and testing, the roughly 93 patients in the discovery cohort were randomly divided in a 7:3 ratio. In about 6 Graves' hyperthyroidism patients, the study also compared T-cell repertoires from thyroid tissue with T-cell repertoires from blood. Once sampling was done, hyperthyroidism patients were given methimazole at a starting dose of 30 mg daily, whereas ophthalmopathy patients were given high-dose intravenous methylprednisolone. Libraries were constructed in a second round of multiplex PCR, after which size selection and purification were performed. The libraries were sequenced on an Illumina HiSeq2000 using paired-end 100 bp reads. SOAPnuke was used to process the raw data, throwing out any read that contained adapters or uncalled bases, had a mean Phred below 15, or lacked an exact constant-primer or identifier match. COPE v1.2.5 was used to merge high-quality paired reads, and clonotypes were defined as unique nucleotide sequences. MiTCR v1.1 was used to align clonotypes to the IMGT TRBV, TRBD and TRBJ reference segments. Analysis was restricted to V-J combinations with a frequency above 0.0001, which covered about 99% of repertoires. A TCS score was defined as the ratio of F50 (clonal expansion) to E x V (chaos), with BLOSUM62-based TCRdist applied between CDR3 peptides within each V-J. Welch's t-statistics and random forest reduced 500 to 550 V-J features to 10 to 15, which were used in a naive Bayes classifier (R e1071). Sample size was not statistically predetermined, and investigators were not blinded to group allocation. The paper reports TCR Vbeta CDR3 sequencing of more than 120 peripheral blood samples: approximately 43 ophthalmopathy, 75 to 80 hyperthyroidism and approximately 17 progressor patients.

The sequences come from peripheral blood mononuclear cells (PBMCs), collected at new diagnosis, from a patient treated with antithyroid drugs. This receptor was identified in a woman aged 25 to 45 with Graves disease. Donor details come from another sample of the same person, matched by shared clones. The chain links TRBV9 with TRBJ2-3; the D match is possibly TRBD1 or TRBD2, with 5 bases aligned in each. For the CDR3, the sequence is CASARDLGGPHKDTQYF. The nucleotide sequence is given as TGTGCCAGCGCCAGAGACCTTGGGGGACCTCACAAAGATACGCAGTATTTT.